This TCR beta chain was identified in a study of PD-L1 blockade in urothelial cancer. In the study overall: Beginning at some point between 2014 and 2015, patients received atezolizumab, given as 1,200 mg intravenously every 3 weeks. Typically, measured as a median, blood samples had 150,000 or so T cells.

The length of the CDR3 is 14 residues. Germline CDR1 is MNHEY and CDR2 is SVGAGI. Trimming took off 6 bases at V and 3 bases at J, with 12 bases between the two ends. This clone showed up just a few times. Here immunoSEQ multiplex PCR was the method, and the copy in TCRdb shows in-frame clones only, minus some. The top ten hold approximately 2.9% of the sample, which has 50,000 to 60,000 clones, approximately 86% seen once. The chain is built from TRBV6-5 and TRBJ1-5; the D is unclear. This specimen was PBMCs, taken around atezolizumab (anti-PD-L1) treatment. The receptor was derived from a man aged 50 to 59 with urothelial cancer. The CDR3 here is CASSAGRDNQPQHF. The CDR3 DNA reads TGTGCCAGCAGCGCCGGGAGGGACAATCAGCCCCAGCATTTT.